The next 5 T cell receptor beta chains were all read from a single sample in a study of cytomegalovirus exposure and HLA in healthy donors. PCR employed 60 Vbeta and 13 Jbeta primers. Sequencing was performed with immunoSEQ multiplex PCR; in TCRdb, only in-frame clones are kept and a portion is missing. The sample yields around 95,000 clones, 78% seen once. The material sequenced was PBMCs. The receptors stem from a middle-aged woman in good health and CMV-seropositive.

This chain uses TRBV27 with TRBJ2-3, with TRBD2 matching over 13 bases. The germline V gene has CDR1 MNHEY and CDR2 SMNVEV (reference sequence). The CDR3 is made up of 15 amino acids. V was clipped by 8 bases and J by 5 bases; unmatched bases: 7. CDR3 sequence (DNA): TGTGCCAGCTCCCGACTAGCGGGAGGTTTAGATACGCAGTATTTT. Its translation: CASSRLAGGLDTQYF.

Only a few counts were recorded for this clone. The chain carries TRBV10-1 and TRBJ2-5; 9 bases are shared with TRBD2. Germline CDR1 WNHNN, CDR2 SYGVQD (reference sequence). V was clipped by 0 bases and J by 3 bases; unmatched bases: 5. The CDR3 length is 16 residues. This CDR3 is CASSESRASGEETQYF. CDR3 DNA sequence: TGCGCCAGCAGTGAGTCTAGGGCTAGCGGGGAAGAGACCCAGTACTTC.

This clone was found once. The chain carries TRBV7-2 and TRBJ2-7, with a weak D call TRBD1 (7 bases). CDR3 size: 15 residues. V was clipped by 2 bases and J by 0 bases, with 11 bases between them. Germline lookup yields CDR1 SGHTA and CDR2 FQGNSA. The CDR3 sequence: CASSLRGTDSYEQYF. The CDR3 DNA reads TGTGCCAGCAGCTTACGGGGGACAGACTCCTACGAGCAGTACTTC.

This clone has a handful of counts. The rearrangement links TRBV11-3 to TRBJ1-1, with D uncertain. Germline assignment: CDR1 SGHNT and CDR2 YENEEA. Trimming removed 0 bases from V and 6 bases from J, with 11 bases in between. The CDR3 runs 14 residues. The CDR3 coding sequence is TGTGCCAGCAGCTTAGATCTTCTGGGCGCTGAAGCTTTCTTT. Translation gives CASSLDLLGAEAFF.

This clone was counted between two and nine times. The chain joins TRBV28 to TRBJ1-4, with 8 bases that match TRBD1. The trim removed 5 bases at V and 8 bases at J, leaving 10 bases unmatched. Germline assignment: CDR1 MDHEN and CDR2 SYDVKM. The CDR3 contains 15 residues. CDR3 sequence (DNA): TGTGCCAGCAGTCCCTCGGACAGGGTGCGAGAAAAACTGTTTTTT. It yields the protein CASSPSDRVREKLFF.